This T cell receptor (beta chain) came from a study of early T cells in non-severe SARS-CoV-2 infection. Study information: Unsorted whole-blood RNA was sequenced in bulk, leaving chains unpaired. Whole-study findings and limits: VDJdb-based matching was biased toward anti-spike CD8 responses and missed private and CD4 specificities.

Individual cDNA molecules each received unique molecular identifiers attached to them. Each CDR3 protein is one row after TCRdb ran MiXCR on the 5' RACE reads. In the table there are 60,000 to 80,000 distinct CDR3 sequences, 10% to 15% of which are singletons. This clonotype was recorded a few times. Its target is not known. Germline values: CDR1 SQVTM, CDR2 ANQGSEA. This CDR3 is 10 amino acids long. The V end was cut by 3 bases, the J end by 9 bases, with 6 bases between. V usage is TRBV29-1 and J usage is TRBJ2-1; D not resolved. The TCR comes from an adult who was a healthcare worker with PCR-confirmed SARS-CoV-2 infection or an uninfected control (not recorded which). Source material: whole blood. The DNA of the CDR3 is TGCAGCGTTGATGGGTCTGAGCAGTTCTTC. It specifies CSVDGSEQFF.